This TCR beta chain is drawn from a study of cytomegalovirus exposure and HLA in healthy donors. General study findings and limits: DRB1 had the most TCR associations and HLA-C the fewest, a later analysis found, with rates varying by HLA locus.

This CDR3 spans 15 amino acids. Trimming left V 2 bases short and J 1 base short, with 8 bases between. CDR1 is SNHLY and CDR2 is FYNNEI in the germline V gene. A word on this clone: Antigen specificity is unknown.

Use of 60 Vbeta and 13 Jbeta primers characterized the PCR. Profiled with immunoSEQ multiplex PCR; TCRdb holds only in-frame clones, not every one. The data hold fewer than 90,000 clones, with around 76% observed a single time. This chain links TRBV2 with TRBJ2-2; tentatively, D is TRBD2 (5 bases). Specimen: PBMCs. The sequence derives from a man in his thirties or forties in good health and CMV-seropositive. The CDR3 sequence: CASSELGENTGELFF. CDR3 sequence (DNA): TGTGCCAGCAGTGAATTGGGAGAGAACACCGGGGAGCTGTTTTTT.